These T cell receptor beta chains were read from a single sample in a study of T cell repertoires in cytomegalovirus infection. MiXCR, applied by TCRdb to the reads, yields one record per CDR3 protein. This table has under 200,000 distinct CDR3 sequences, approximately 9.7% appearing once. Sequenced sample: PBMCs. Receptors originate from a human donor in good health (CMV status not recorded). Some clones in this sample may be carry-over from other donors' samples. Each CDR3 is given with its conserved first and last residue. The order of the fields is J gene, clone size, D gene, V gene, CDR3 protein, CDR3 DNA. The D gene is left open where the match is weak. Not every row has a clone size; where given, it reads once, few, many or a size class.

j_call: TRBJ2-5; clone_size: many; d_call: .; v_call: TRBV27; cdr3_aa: CASRRNRAGGTQYF; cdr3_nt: TGTGCCAGCCGAAGAAACAGGGCGGGTGGGACCCAGTACTTC
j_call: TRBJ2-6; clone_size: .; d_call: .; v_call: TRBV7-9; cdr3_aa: CASSLGPGEGGANVLTF; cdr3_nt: TGTGCCAGCAGCTTAGGTCCGGGGGAAGGTGGGGCCAACGTCCTGACTTTC
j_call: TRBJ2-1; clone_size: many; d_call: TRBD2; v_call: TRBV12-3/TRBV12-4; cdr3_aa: CASSFLASGSYNEQFF; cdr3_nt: TGTGCCAGCAGTTTTTTGGCTAGCGGATCCTACAATGAGCAGTTCTTC
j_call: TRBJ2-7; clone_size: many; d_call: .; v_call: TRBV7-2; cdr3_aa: CASSLGEAWTGSYEQYF; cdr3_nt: TGTGCCAGCAGCTTAGGTGAGGCTTGGACGGGAAGCTACGAGCAGTACTTC
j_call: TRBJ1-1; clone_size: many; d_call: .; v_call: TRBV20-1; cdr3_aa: CSATTEQNTEAFF; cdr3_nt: TGCAGTGCAACGACAGAACAGAACACTGAAGCTTTCTTT
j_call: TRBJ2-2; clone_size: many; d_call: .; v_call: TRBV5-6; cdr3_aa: CASSFVDPNTGELFF; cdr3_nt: TGTGCCAGCAGCTTTGTGGACCCGAACACCGGGGAGCTGTTTTTT
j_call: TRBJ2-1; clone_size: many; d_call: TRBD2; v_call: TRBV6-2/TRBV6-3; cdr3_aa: CASSPAGSGRDNEQFF; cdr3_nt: TGTGCCAGCAGCCCCGCCGGGAGCGGGAGGGACAATGAGCAGTTCTTC
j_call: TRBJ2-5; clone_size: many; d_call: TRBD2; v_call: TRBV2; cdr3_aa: CASHRDYGETQYF; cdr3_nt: TGTGCCAGCCACCGGGACTACGGAGAGACCCAGTACTTC
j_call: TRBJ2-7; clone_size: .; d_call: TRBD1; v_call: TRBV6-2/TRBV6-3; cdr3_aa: CASSSETGGNYEQYF; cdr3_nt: TGTGCCAGCAGTTCCGAGACAGGGGGCAACTACGAGCAGTACTTC
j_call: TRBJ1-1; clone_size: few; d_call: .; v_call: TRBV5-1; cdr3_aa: CASSLDPGRLEAFF; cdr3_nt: TGCGCCAGCAGCTTGGATCCGGGACGGCTTGAAGCTTTCTTT
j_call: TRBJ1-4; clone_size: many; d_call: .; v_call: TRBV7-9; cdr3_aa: CASSVGLATNEKLFF; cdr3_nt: TGTGCCAGCAGCGTAGGGTTGGCAACTAATGAAAAACTGTTTTTT
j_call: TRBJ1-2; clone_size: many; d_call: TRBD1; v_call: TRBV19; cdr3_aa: CASSPGTATLYGYTF; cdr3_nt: TGTGCCAGTAGTCCCGGGACAGCGACACTCTATGGCTACACCTTC
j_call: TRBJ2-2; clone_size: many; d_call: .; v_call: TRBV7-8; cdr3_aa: CASSARDTDTGELFF; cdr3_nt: TGTGCCAGCAGCGCCCGGGACACCGACACCGGGGAGCTGTTTTTT
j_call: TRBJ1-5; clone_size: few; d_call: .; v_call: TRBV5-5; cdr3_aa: CASSQGYSNQPQHF; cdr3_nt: TGTGCCAGCAGCCAGGGATATAGCAATCAGCCCCAGCATTTT
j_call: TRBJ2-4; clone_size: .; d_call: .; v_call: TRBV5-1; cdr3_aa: CASSLEGLTGIAKNIQYF; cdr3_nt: TGCGCCAGCAGCTTGGAAGGGTTGACAGGCATAGCCAAAAACATTCAGTACTTC
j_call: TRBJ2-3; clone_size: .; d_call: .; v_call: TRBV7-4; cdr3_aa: CASSPRGIGTDTQYF; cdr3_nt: TGTGCCAGCAGCCCCAGGGGAATTGGCACAGATACGCAGTATTTT
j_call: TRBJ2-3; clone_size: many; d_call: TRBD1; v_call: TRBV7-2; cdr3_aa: CASSQWDRGTDTQYF; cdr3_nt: TGTGCCAGCAGCCAGTGGGACAGGGGGACAGATACGCAGTATTTT
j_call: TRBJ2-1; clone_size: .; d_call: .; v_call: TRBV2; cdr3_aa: CASSDGTGANEQFF; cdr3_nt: TGTGCCAGCAGTGACGGAACGGGAGCTAATGAGCAGTTCTTC
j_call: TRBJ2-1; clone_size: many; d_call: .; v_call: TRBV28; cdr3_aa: CASSPEGVDEQFF; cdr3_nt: TGTGCCAGCAGCCCCGAAGGGGTCGATGAGCAGTTCTTC
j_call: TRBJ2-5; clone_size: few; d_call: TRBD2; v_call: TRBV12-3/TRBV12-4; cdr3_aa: CASRGGTSGGERETQYF; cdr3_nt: TGTGCCAGCAGGGGTGGGACTAGCGGGGGAGAGCGCGAGACCCAGTACTTC
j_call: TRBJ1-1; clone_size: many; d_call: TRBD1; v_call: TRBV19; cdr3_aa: CASEVGGQAFF; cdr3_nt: TGTGCCAGTGAGGTAGGGGGCCAAGCTTTCTTT
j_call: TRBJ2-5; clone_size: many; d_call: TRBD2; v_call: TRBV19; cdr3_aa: CASRQIAGVTQTQYF; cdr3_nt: TGTGCCAGTAGGCAGATAGCGGGAGTTACGCAGACCCAGTACTTC
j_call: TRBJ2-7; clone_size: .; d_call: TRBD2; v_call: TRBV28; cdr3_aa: CASSRGGGETFYEQYF; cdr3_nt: TGTGCCAGCAGCCGGGGGGGGGGCGAAACTTTCTACGAGCAGTACTTC
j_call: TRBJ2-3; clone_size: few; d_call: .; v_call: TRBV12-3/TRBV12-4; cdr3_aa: CASSRHELDTQYF; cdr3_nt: TGTGCCAGCAGTCGACATGAATTAGATACGCAGTATTTT
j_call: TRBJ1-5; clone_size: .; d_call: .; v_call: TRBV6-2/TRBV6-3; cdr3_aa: CASSYGLTGYSNQPQHF; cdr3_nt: TGTGCCAGCAGTTACGGGTTGACGGGGTACAGCAATCAGCCCCAGCATTTT
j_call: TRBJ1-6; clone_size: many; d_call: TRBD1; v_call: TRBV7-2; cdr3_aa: CASSFRVQTGGLPLHF; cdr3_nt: TGTGCCAGCAGCTTCAGGGTTCAGACAGGGGGCCTACCCCTCCACTTT
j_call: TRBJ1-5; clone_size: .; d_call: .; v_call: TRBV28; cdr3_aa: CASSHSLAGSNQPQHF; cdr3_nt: TGTGCCAGCAGCCACTCCTTGGCGGGTAGCAATCAGCCCCAGCATTTT
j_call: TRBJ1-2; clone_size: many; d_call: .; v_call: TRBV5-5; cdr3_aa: CASSRADYGYTF; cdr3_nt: TGTGCCAGCAGCCGTGCGGACTATGGCTACACCTTC
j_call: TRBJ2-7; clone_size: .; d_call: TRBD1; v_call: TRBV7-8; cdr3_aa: CASSSRPPDRAHEQYF; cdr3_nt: TGTGCCAGCAGCTCCCGGCCCCCTGACAGGGCCCACGAGCAGTACTTC
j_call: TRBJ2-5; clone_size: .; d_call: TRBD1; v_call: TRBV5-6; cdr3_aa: CASSLGSLGGDETQYF; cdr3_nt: TGTGCCAGCAGCTTGGGGTCCCTAGGGGGCGACGAGACCCAGTACTTC
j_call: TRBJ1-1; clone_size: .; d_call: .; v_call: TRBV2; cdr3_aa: CASSEQRGAEAFF; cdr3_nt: TGTGCCAGCAGTGAACAGCGGGGCGCTGAAGCTTTCTTT
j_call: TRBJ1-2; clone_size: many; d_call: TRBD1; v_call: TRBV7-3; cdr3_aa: CASSLGQARSSNYGYTF; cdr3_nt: TGTGCCAGCAGCTTAGGACAGGCCCGAAGTTCTAACTATGGCTACACCTTC
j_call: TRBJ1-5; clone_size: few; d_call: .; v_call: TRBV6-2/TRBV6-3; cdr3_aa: CASRTGHTQHF; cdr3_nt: TGTGCCAGCAGAACAGGTCATACCCAGCATTTT
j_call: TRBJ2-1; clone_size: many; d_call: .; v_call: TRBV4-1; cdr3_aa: CASNPAEGENNEQFF; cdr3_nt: TGCGCCAGCAATCCGGCGGAGGGGGAAAACAATGAGCAGTTCTTC
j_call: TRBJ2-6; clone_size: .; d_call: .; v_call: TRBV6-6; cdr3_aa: CASKGSGANVLTF; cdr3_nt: TGTGCCAGCAAGGGGTCTGGGGCCAACGTCCTGACTTTC
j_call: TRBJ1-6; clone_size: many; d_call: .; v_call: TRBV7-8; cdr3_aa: CASSLGVAGSNSPLHF; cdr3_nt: TGTGCCAGCAGCTTAGGGGTCGCCGGCTCCAATTCACCCCTCCACTTT
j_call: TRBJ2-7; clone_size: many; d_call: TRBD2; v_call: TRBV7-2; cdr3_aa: CASSLGASGRSEQYF; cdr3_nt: TGTGCCAGCAGCTTAGGGGCTAGCGGGAGAAGTGAGCAGTACTTC
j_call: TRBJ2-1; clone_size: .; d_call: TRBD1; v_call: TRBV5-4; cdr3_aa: CASSLTGGNNEQFF; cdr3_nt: TGTGCCAGCAGCTTGACAGGGGGGAACAATGAGCAGTTCTTC
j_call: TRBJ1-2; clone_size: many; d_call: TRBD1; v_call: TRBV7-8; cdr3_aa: CASSSPDRGRLGYGYTF; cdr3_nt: TGTGCCAGCAGCTCCCCAGACAGGGGACGACTAGGCTATGGCTACACCTTC
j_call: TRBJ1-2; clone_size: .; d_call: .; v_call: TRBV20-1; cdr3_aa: CSARTAYGYTF; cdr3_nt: TGCAGTGCTCGGACAGCCTATGGCTACACCTTC
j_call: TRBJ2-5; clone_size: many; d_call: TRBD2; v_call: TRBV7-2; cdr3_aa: CASSTRLGRGGRETQYF; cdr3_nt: TGTGCCAGCAGCACCCGTCTGGGGCGGGGGGGCCGTGAGACCCAGTACTTC